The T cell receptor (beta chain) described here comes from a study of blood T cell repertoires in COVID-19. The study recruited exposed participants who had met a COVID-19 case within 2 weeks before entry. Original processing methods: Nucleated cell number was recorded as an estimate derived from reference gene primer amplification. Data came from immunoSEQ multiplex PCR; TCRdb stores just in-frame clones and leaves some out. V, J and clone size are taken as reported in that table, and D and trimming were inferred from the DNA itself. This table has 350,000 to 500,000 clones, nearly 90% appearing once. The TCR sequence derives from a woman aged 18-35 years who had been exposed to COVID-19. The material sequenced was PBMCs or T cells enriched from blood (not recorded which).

CDR3 nucleotides: TGTGCCAGCAGCTTTTACACGGGAGGGCCGGAAACGGAGACCCAGTACTTC. This codes for CASSFYTGGPETETQYF. The chain carries TRBV5-4 and TRBJ2-5; 8 bases are shared with TRBD2. Trimming removed 2 bases from V and 5 bases from J; junction bases left unmatched: 14. CDR1 and CDR2 from the germline V gene are SGHNT and YYREEE (reference sequence). This CDR3 is built from 17 residues.